This TCR beta chain was recovered during a study of T cells in narcolepsy. Study observations and caveats: Some memory CD4+ repertoires had no autoreactive clone sequences. Comparing one patient's CSF and blood CD4+ clonotypes highlighted HCRT- and TRIB2-specific autoreactive clonotypes.

The CDR3 spans 15 residues. Germline lookup yields CDR1 LGHNA and CDR2 YSLEER. V was cut by 0 bases and J by 2 bases, with 10 bases left in between. Points on this clone: The target antigen is unknown.

Method: immunoSEQ multiplex PCR; TCRdb's copy keeps in-frame clones and lacks some. This sample carries 32,000 or so clones, roughly four fifths of them seen once, and the ten largest clones take over 0.9%. The rearrangement links TRBV4-3 to TRBJ1-2; weak D call: TRBD1 (5 bases). What was sequenced was CD45RA- memory CD4+ T cells from PBMCs. The sequence derives from a human donor with narcolepsy. The CDR3 loop is CASSQEWGENYGYTF. The CDR3 DNA reads TGCGCCAGCAGCCAAGAATGGGGCGAAAACTATGGCTACACCTTC.